The 25 T cell receptor beta chains reported below all come from one sample, sequenced in a study of blood T cell repertoires in COVID-19. Libraries were prepared by immunoSEQ multiplex PCR; TCRdb keeps only in-frame clonotypes and omits some of them. The sample contains approximately 270,000 clones, under 95% of which appear only once. The sequencing input was PBMCs or T cells enriched from blood (not recorded which). These receptors were obtained from a man aged 40-49 years who had been exposed to COVID-19.

The chain combines TRBV28 with TRBJ1-5; D might be TRBD1 (5 bases). Looked up from germline, CDR1 is MDHEN and CDR2 is SYDVKM. The CDR3 sequence is 14 residues long. V shed 6 bases and J shed 2 bases, with 11 bases lying between them. In DNA, the CDR3 is TGTGCCAGCAGGACCCGGGGGGGCAATCAGCCCCAGCATTTT. Residues: CASRTRGGNQPQHF.

This chain joins TRBV28 and TRBJ1-4; 9 bases are shared with TRBD1. CDR1 and CDR2 from the germline V gene are MDHEN and SYDVKM. Trimming took 6 bases from V and 0 from J; bases not matched to a gene: 5. This CDR3 spans 16 amino acids. The chain's CDR3 is CASSLRDRATNEKLFF. The CDR3 region has the DNA TGTGCCAGCAGCCTCCGGGACAGGGCAACTAATGAAAAACTGTTTTTT. Variable domain in full (rest from reference TRBV28 and TRBJ1-4): DVKVTQSSRYLVKRTGEKVFLECVQDMDHENMFWYRQDPGLGLRLIYFSYDVKMKEKGDIPEGYSVSREKKERFSLILESASTNQTSMYLCASSLRDRATNEKLFFGSGTQLSVL.

This chain uses TRBV24-1 with TRBJ2-7, with D possibly TRBD2 on 7 matching bases. Germline CDR1 reads KGHDR; CDR2 reads SFDVKD. The CDR3 consists of 16 residues. V lost 2 bases and J 0 bases, leaving 13 bases between the germline ends. The CDR3 DNA follows: TGTGCCACCAGTGATTCGCGGGGGCCGAGCTCCTACGAGCAGTACTTC. Residues: CATSDSRGPSSYEQYF.

The rearrangement joins TRBV7-9 to TRBJ2-2, with D maybe TRBD2 (6 bases). The CDR3 extends over 16 amino acids. Germline CDR1 and CDR2: SEHNR and FQNEAQ (reference sequence). V shed 2 bases and J shed 3 bases, with 13 bases lying between them. Here the CDR3 DNA reads TGTGCCAGCAGCTTATACGGGAGCGAGTACACCGGGGAGCTGTTTTTT. Residues: CASSLYGSEYTGELFF.

The V call is TRBV10-3, the J call TRBJ2-1; 10 bases line up with TRBD2. V trimming: 4 bases; J trimming: 9 bases; junction bases outside the gene matches: 6. The CDR3 is 14 amino acids. Germline V gene data show CDR1 as ENHRY and CDR2 as SYGVKD. CDR3 region: CAISGPLAGAEQFF. The CDR3 region has the DNA TGTGCCATCAGTGGACCCCTAGCGGGAGCTGAGCAGTTCTTC.

The gene calls are TRBV6-5 and TRBJ2-2, with 11 positions matching TRBD1. Germline V gives CDR1 MNHEY, CDR2 SVGAGI. V trimming: 2 bases; J trimming: 5 bases; junction bases outside the gene matches: 4. The CDR3 spans 16 residues. The CDR3 loop reads CASSYGQGASTGELFF. Written as DNA, the CDR3 is TGTGCCAGCAGTTACGGACAGGGGGCGTCGACCGGGGAGCTGTTTTTT.

The chain has TRBV10-3 and TRBJ1-3; D gene uncertain. In germline, CDR1 is ENHRY, CDR2 SYGVKD. Trimming left V 4 bases short and J 3 bases short, with 10 bases between. The CDR3 is made up of 14 amino acids. CDR3 sequence reads: CAISGGAVGNTIYF. The CDR3 DNA is TGTGCCATCAGTGGGGGAGCGGTTGGAAACACCATATATTTT.

This chain connects TRBV25-1 to TRBJ2-3; D not certain. V lost 8 bases and J 4 bases, leaving 10 bases between the germline ends. This CDR3 has 12 amino acids. Germline lookup yields CDR1 MGHDK and CDR2 SYGVNS. The CDR3 nucleotides are TGTGCCAGCGCCTTTACGGCAGATACGCAGTATTTT. It specifies CASAFTADTQYF.

This rearrangement joins TRBV2 to TRBJ2-3; D uncertain. CDR1 and CDR2 (germline): SNHLY, FYNNEI. Trimming cost V 1 base and J 0 bases, with 5 bases left between them. This CDR3 is 14 amino acids long. Here the CDR3 reads CASSEDRSTDTQYF. CDR3 DNA sequence: TGTGCCAGCAGTGAAGACAGAAGCACAGATACGCAGTATTTT.

This rearrangement joins TRBV3-1 (or the pseudogene TRBV3-2) to TRBJ1-1, with D maybe TRBD1 (5 bases). This CDR3 is built from 16 residues. V lost 2 bases to trimming and J lost 4 bases, with 17 bases between them. The germline gives CDR1 LGHDT, CDR2 YNNKEL (reference sequence). CDR3 sequence (DNA): TGTGCCAGCAGCCAATTAGTAGGGGTCGGGGGCACTGAAGCTTTCTTT. It encodes CASSQLVGVGGTEAFF.

The chain combines TRBV7-3 with TRBJ1-2; weak D call: TRBD1 (5 bases). The CDR3 loop spans 13 amino acids. CDR1 is SGHTA and CDR2 is FQGTGA in the germline V gene. The ends were cut back, 4 bases at V and 6 bases at J, with 12 bases in the middle. Written as DNA, the CDR3 is TGTGCCAGCAGCTCGGGGGTTTTGGATGGCTACACCTTC. Protein product: CASSSGVLDGYTF. Variable domain in full (rest from reference TRBV7-3 and TRBJ1-2): GAGVSQTPSNKVTEKGKYVELRCDPISGHTALYWYRQSLGQGPEFLIYFQGTGAADDSGLPNDRFFAVRPEGSVSTLKIQRTERGDSAVYLCASSSGVLDGYTFGSGTRLTVV.

This chain's CDR3 is CASGLGLAGTDTQYF. The CDR3 coding sequence is TGTGCTAGTGGTTTGGGCCTAGCGGGCACAGATACGCAGTATTTT. The chain has TRBV12-5 and TRBJ2-3; TRBD2 agrees at 7 bases. Germline CDR1 is LGHNT and CDR2 is FRNRAP. The CDR3 is made up of 15 amino acids. Unmatched junction bases numbered 2, after V lost 1 base and J lost 1 base.

The rearrangement joins TRBV9 to TRBJ2-5, with D maybe TRBD1 (5 bases). The ends were cut back, 0 bases at V and 2 bases at J, with 14 bases in the middle. The CDR3 loop spans 16 amino acids. Germline V lookup: CDR1 SGDLS, CDR2 YYNGEE. The CDR3 is CASSVGTGSAQETQYF. CDR3 coding DNA: TGTGCCAGCAGCGTAGGAACAGGATCAGCGCAAGAGACCCAGTACTTC.

This clone was recorded a few times. The chain recombines TRBV6-5 with TRBJ2-1, with unresolved D. V was trimmed by 2 bases and J by 9 bases, leaving 14 bases between them. Germline-derived CDR1 and CDR2 are MNHEY and SVGAGI. This CDR3 has 14 amino acids. CDR3 nucleotide sequence: TGTGCCAGCAGTTACGGGCCGTGGATAAGTGAGCAGTTCTTC. This sequence encodes CASSYGPWISEQFF.

The J gene is TRBJ1-2, the V gene TRBV7-2; D possibly corresponds to TRBD1 (5 bases). CDR1 is SGHTA, CDR2 FQGNSA, per germline. Trimming left V 5 bases short and J 7 bases short, with 8 bases between. The CDR3 is 11 amino acids. The CDR3 spells CASSRGTGYTF. The CDR3, as DNA: TGTGCCAGCAGCCGGGGGACTGGCTACACCTTC.

This clone was observed once. The chain employs TRBV28 and TRBJ1-5, with 10 bases lining up with TRBD1. In germline, CDR1 is MDHEN, CDR2 SYDVKM. V gave up 3 bases and J gave up 3 bases; unmatched junction bases: 8. The CDR3 consists of 17 residues. CDR3 in DNA: TGTGCCAGCAGTTTCCCCCAGGACAGGGGGTTCAATCAGCCCCAGCATTTT. Translation gives CASSFPQDRGFNQPQHF.

The CDR3, as DNA: TGTGCCAGCAGTTTTGGCAAGGAGGATGGCTACACCTTC. Translated: CASSFGKEDGYTF. This rearrangement joins TRBV28 to TRBJ1-2; D remains unclear. The CDR3 covers 13 residues. The germline V and J ends were trimmed by 3 bases and 6 bases, with 11 bases remaining between them. CDR1 is MDHEN and CDR2 is SYDVKM in the germline V gene.

DNA of the CDR3: TGTGCCAGCAGCCCCACCTACAATGAGCAGTTCTTC. Amino acid sequence: CASSPTYNEQFF. The chain has TRBV7-9 and TRBJ2-1; D gene unclear. CDR1 is SEHNR, CDR2 FQNEAQ, per germline (reference sequence). Trimming removed 5 bases from V and 2 bases from J, with 4 bases in between. The CDR3 has 12 amino acids.

This chain links TRBV30 with TRBJ1-4; weak D call: TRBD1 (6 bases). The CDR3 extends over 13 amino acids. Trimming shortened V by 6 bases and J by 8 bases, and 16 bases separated the two germline ends. In germline, CDR1 is GTSNPN, CDR2 SVGIG (reference sequence). CDR3 sequence reads: CACSGGPGEKLFF. The CDR3 DNA follows: TGTGCCTGCTCGGGGGGGCCGGGAGAAAAACTGTTTTTT.

The chain links TRBV5-6 to TRBJ2-7; 8 bases are a match to TRBD2. The length of the CDR3 is 15 residues. Looked up from germline, CDR1 is SGHDT and CDR2 is YYEEEE. V lost 0 bases and J lost 6; bases outside the gene matches: 8. As DNA, the CDR3 is TGTGCCAGCAGCTTGGCGATAGCGGGATCACTCGAGCAGTACTTC. This codes for CASSLAIAGSLEQYF.

This chain joins TRBV28 and TRBJ1-3, with D perhaps TRBD1 (6 bases). CDR1 is MDHEN and CDR2 is SYDVKM in the germline V gene. Deletions cut 6 bases from V and 0 bases from J, with 12 bases between. This CDR3 has 15 residues. The CDR3 sequence: CASRRDILSGNTIYF. The CDR3 coding sequence is TGTGCCAGCAGGAGGGACATTCTCTCTGGAAACACCATATATTTT. The full variable domain, with the rest looked up from reference TRBV28 and TRBJ1-3, is DVKVTQSSRYLVKRTGEKVFLECVQDMDHENMFWYRQDPGLGLRLIYFSYDVKMKEKGDIPEGYSVSREKKERFSLILESASTNQTSMYLCASRRDILSGNTIYFGEGSWLTVV.

The rearrangement joins TRBV5-6 to TRBJ2-7; perhaps TRBD1 as D (5 bases). Germline V lookup: CDR1 SGHDT, CDR2 YYEEEE. Trimming pared 1 base from V and 0 bases from J, leaving 11 bases between. CDR3 length: 15 residues. CDR3 bases: TGTGCCAGCAGCTTGACGACAGCTCCCTCCTACGAGCAGTACTTC. Encoded protein: CASSLTTAPSYEQYF.

The chain employs TRBV27 and TRBJ2-2; D might be TRBD2 (5 bases). CDR3 length: 14 residues. Trimming left V 10 bases short and J 1 base short, with 13 bases between. From germline, CDR1 is MNHEY and CDR2 SMNVEV (reference sequence). The CDR3 DNA sequence: TGTGCCACCCAGATCAGCGGGAACACCGGGGAGCTGTTTTTT. This sequence encodes CATQISGNTGELFF.

The chain links TRBV24-1 to TRBJ2-1, with 14 positions matching TRBD2. CDR3 length: 15 residues. The V gene's germline CDR1 is KGHDR and CDR2 SFDVKD. Trimming took 4 bases from V and 7 from J; bases not matched to a gene: 2. The CDR3 DNA is TGTGCCACCAGTGAAGGGACTAGCGGGAGAAATGAGCAGTTCTTC. This translates into CATSEGTSGRNEQFF.

J is TRBJ2-1 and V is TRBV10-2; D not certain. Germline V gene sequence: CDR1 WSHSY, CDR2 SAAADI. The CDR3 sequence is 14 residues long. Trimming removed 8 bases at V and 3 bases at J, with 14 bases between. CDR3 sequence (DNA): TGCGCCAGCGGTCAGTTCGTCAGCTACAATGAGCAGTTCTTC. Amino acids: CASGQFVSYNEQFF.